Each of the 18 T cell receptor beta chains below was sequenced from the same sample in a study of siplizumab effects on memory and regulatory T cells (dated by TCRdb to between 2018 and 2020). The library came from the immunoSEQ multiplex PCR assay. TCRdb limited this immuneACCESS table to in-frame rearrangements with V and J called. A share of clones is missing; checked studies link under half to unresolved V genes, and the rest is unexplained. The sample records 100,000 or so clones, around 93% of which are singletons. Jointly, the top ten make up around 0.16% of the sample. Material for sequencing was non-Treg CD4+ T cells sorted from blood. What the cell subset or site label conveys for this sample: FACS-sorted unstimulated CD4+ non-regulatory T cells. Source of these receptors: a human donor in good health.

The chain combines TRBV7-2 with TRBJ2-1; tentatively, D is TRBD1 (6 bases). V lost 5 bases to trimming and J lost 13 bases, with 18 bases between them. Per germline, CDR1 SGHTA and CDR2 FQGNSA. The CDR3 length is 13 residues. CDR3: CASSTRDTYSQFF. For the CDR3, the DNA is TGTGCCAGCAGCACCCGGGACACCTATTCCCAGTTCTTC.

The chain carries TRBV29-1 and TRBJ1-6; tentatively, D is TRBD1 (5 bases). V lost 5 bases, J lost 6 bases, and 11 bases lay in between. The length of the CDR3 is 13 residues. The germline V gene has CDR1 SQVTM and CDR2 ANQGSEA. This chain's CDR3 is CSVQGTSNSPLHF. The CDR3 DNA is TGCAGCGTTCAGGGTACTTCTAATTCACCCCTCCACTTT. The full variable domain, in which reference TRBV29-1 and TRBJ1-6 provide the parts outside the CDR3, is SAVISQKPSRDICQRGTSLTIQCQVDSQVTMMFWYRQQPGQSLTLIATANQGSEATYESGFVIDKFPISRPNLTFSTLTVSNMSPEDSSIYLCSVQGTSNSPLHFGNGTRLTVT.

The J gene is TRBJ1-3, the V gene TRBV5-1; D call uncertain. The CDR3 covers 13 residues. The germline gives CDR1 SGHRS, CDR2 YFSETQ. V lost 4 bases, J lost 8 bases, and 13 bases lay in between. The chain's CDR3 is CASSPQPWDTIYF. Written as DNA, the CDR3 is TGCGCCAGCAGCCCACAACCCTGGGACACCATATATTTT. The full variable domain, rest sourced from reference TRBV5-1 and TRBJ1-3, is KAGVTQTPRYLIKTRGQQVTLSCSPISGHRSVSWYQQTPGQGLQFLFEYFSETQRNKGNFPGRFSGRQFSNSRSEMNVSTLELGDSALYLCASSPQPWDTIYFGEGSWLTVV.

V and J are TRBV6-5 and TRBJ1-2; no definite D call. Germline CDR1 is MNHEY and CDR2 is SVGAGI. Trimming left V 10 bases short and J 8 bases short, with 17 bases between. The CDR3 is 12 amino acids. CDR3 amino acids: CATVTGYMGYTF. In nucleotides, the CDR3 is TGTGCCACCGTGACGGGTTATATGGGCTACACCTTC.

V is TRBV7-9 and J is TRBJ2-2; D is undetermined. This CDR3 comprises 17 residues. Trimming shortened V by 4 bases and J by 3 bases, and 18 bases separated the two germline ends. Per germline, CDR1 SEHNR and CDR2 FQNEAQ (reference sequence). The CDR3 loop reads CASSSERTAHYTGELFF. Here the CDR3 DNA reads TGTGCCAGCAGCTCGGAAAGGACGGCGCACTACACCGGGGAGCTGTTTTTT.

J is TRBJ2-7 and V is TRBV5-4; 12 bases map to TRBD2. CDR1 is SGHNT and CDR2 is YYREEE in the germline V gene (reference sequence). V shed 2 bases, J shed 5 bases, and the junction held 5 bases outside the gene matches. The CDR3 length is 15 residues. The CDR3 loop is CASSFPSGGANEQYF. The CDR3 DNA is TGTGCCAGCAGCTTCCCTAGCGGGGGGGCCAACGAGCAGTACTTC. The variable domain in full, completed from reference TRBV5-4 and TRBJ2-7, reads ETGVTQSPTHLIKTRGQQVTLRCSSQSGHNTVSWYQQALGQGPQFIFQYYREEENGRGNFPPRFSGLQFPNYSSELNVNALELDDSALYLCASSFPSGGANEQYFGPGTRLTVT.

This chain links TRBV1 with TRBJ2-7; TRBD2, the table's D call, was not compared with the DNA. TRBV1 is recorded as a pseudogene. The CDR3 runs 15 residues. In nucleotides, the CDR3 is TGCACCAGCAGCCAAGCGCGCGGGGGGTCGTACGAGCAGTACTTC. Translation: CTSSQARGGSYEQYF.

This chain links TRBV6-5 with TRBJ1-1; 8 bases match TRBD1. Germline CDR1 MNHEY, CDR2 SVGAGI. Trimming removed 5 bases from V and 4 bases from J; junction bases left unmatched: 6. There are 14 residues in the CDR3. The CDR3 coding sequence is TGTGCCAGCAGTGAAACCAGGGGGCTCACTGAAGCTTTCTTT. Its translation: CASSETRGLTEAFF.

The V and J genes are TRBV30 and TRBJ2-7; weak D call: TRBD1 (5 bases). Germline V gene data show CDR1 as GTSNPN and CDR2 as SVGIG (reference sequence). The germline V and J ends were trimmed by 5 bases and 2 bases, with 13 bases remaining between them. CDR3 size: 13 residues. The CDR3 region is CAWDNQGPYEQYF. CDR3 coding DNA: TGTGCCTGGGACAACCAGGGTCCCTACGAGCAGTACTTC.

V is TRBV11-2 and J is TRBJ1-3; TRBD1 agrees at 11 bases. The ends lost 4 bases at V and 0 bases at J; junction bases unmatched: 11. Germline V gene data show CDR1 as SGHAT and CDR2 as FQNNGV. The length of the CDR3 is 19 residues. Here the CDR3 DNA reads TGTGCCAGCAGCTCAACGGGACAGGGGGGCTGGGGCTCTGGAAACACCATATATTTT. Translation gives CASSSTGQGGWGSGNTIYF. Complete variable domain (other parts from reference TRBV11-2 and TRBJ1-3): EAGVAQSPRYKIIEKRQSVAFWCNPISGHATLYWYQQILGQGPKLLIQFQNNGVVDDSQLPKDRFSAERLKGVDSTLKIQPAKLEDSAVYLCASSSTGQGGWGSGNTIYFGEGSWLTVV.

The chain uses TRBV10-3 and TRBJ1-2, with D possibly TRBD1 on 6 matching bases. Germline V gives CDR1 ENHRY, CDR2 SYGVKD. Trimming shortened V by 5 bases and J by 6 bases, and 22 bases separated the two germline ends. This CDR3 contains 16 residues. The DNA of the CDR3 is TGTGCCATCAGTTTTCAGAAACCGGGACAAAAGGATGGCTACACCTTC. This codes for CAISFQKPGQKDGYTF.

This rearrangement joins TRBV6-1 to TRBJ2-5; D not resolved. The germline gives CDR1 MNHNS, CDR2 SASEGT. The CDR3 contains 15 residues. V was cut by 8 bases and J by 1 base, with 17 bases left in between. The CDR3 reads CASFPSQSIQETQYF. CDR3 in DNA: TGTGCCAGCTTTCCCAGCCAGAGTATCCAAGAGACCCAGTACTTC.

The chain employs TRBV7-2 and TRBJ2-4, with D unresolved. V lost 2 bases and J lost 0, with 14 bases in between. The germline gives CDR1 SGHTA, CDR2 FQGNSA. The CDR3 has 17 amino acids. CDR3 sequence reads: CASSLNAVVLAKNIQYF. Here the CDR3 DNA reads TGTGCCAGCAGCTTAAACGCTGTGGTCCTAGCCAAAAACATTCAGTACTTC.

V gene TRBV4-1 combines with J gene TRBJ1-1, with D unresolved. CDR1 MGHRA and CDR2 YSYEKL come from the germline V gene. CDR3 length equals 13 residues. V shed 2 bases and J shed 4 bases, with 8 bases lying between them. The CDR3: CASSQQVGTEAFF. The DNA of the CDR3 is TGCGCCAGCAGCCAACAGGTGGGCACTGAAGCTTTCTTT.

V usage is TRBV2 and J usage is TRBJ1-4; maybe TRBD1 (6 bases). Per germline, CDR1 SNHLY and CDR2 FYNNEI. V was clipped by 6 bases and J by 9 bases, with 14 bases between them. This CDR3 has 13 residues. The DNA for the CDR3 is TGTGCCAGCAGGGTCGGGGGGCCGAAAAAACTGTTTTTT. Translation gives CASRVGGPKKLFF.

The rearrangement joins TRBV7-2 to TRBJ1-3; no clear D gene. In germline, CDR1 is SGHTA, CDR2 FQGNSA. With 0 bases removed from V and 8 bases from J, the gap between germline ends came to 8 bases. The CDR3 spans 13 residues. The CDR3 here is CASSLASGDTIYF. The CDR3 coding sequence is TGTGCCAGCAGCTTAGCCAGCGGGGACACCATATATTTT. The full variable domain, with the rest looked up from reference TRBV7-2 and TRBJ1-3, is GAGVSQSPSNKVTEKGKDVELRCDPISGHTALYWYRQSLGQGLEFLIYFQGNSAPDKSGLPSDRFSAERTGGSVSTLTIQRTQQEDSAVYLCASSLASGDTIYFGEGSWLTVV.

The chain links TRBV29-1 to TRBJ1-2; D gene ambiguous. With 4 bases removed from V and 3 bases from J, the gap between germline ends came to 6 bases. The CDR3 contains 11 residues. The germline V gene has CDR1 SQVTM and CDR2 ANQGSEA. The CDR3 nucleotides are TGCAGCGTTGCGACTGACTATGGCTACACCTTC. Translated, it gives CSVATDYGYTF.

The chain joins TRBV6-5 to TRBJ1-1; D is perhaps TRBD1 (6 bases). Germline V gene lookup returns CDR1 MNHEY and CDR2 SVGAGI. The CDR3 sequence is 14 residues long. V gave up 4 bases and J gave up 1 base, with 10 bases separating them. As DNA, the CDR3 is TGTGCCAGCAGTTTGGGGGCAACGAACACTGAAGCTTTCTTT. Amino acids: CASSLGATNTEAFF.